The clone carrying this T cell receptor (beta chain) was observed a few times. The protocol was immunoSEQ multiplex PCR, while the TCRdb copy is restricted to in-frame clones and leaves out a portion. The data hold roughly 2,000 clones, with 84% observed a single time. The entry originates in a study of immune evolution from preneoplasia to lung adenocarcinoma. Sequenced input: FFPE lung adenocarcinoma in situ tissue. This sequence was found in a person aged 60 to 85 with lung adenocarcinoma.

The CDR3 coding sequence is TGTGCCTGGAGTGTAGGACCGTACGAGCAGTACTTC. It codes for CAWSVGPYEQYF. The rearrangement links TRBV30 to TRBJ2-7; D call uncertain. Germline values: CDR1 GTSNPN, CDR2 SVGIG (reference sequence). Trimming pared 0 bases from V and 4 bases from J, leaving 7 bases between. The CDR3 consists of 12 residues.